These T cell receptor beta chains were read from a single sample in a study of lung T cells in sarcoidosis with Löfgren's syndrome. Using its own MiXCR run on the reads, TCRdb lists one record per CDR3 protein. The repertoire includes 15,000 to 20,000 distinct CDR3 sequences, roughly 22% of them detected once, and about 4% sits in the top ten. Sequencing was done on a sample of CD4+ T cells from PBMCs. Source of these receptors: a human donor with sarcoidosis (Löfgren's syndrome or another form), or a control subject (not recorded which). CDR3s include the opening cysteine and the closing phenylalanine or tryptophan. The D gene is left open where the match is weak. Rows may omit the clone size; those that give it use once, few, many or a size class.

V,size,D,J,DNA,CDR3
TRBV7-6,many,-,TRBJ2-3,TGTGCCAGCAGCAAGCCGGGCCGGGGCACAGATACGCAGTATTTT,CASSKPGRGTDTQYF
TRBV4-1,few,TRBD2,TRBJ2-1,TGCGCCAGCAGCCAAGAAGTTAAAGCGGGAGTACTACGTGAGCAGTTCTTC,CASSQEVKAGVLREQFF
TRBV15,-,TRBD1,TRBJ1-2,TGTGTCACCAGCAATCATATCGGGACAGCTAACTATGGCTACACCTTC,CVTSNHIGTANYGYTF
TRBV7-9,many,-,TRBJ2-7,TGTGCCAGCAGCTCGTCCGGGGGCGCATCAACGCAGTACTTC,CASSSSGGASTQYF
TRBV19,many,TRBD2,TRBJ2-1,TGTGCCAGTAGTATGCTAGGACTAGCGGAGAACAATGAGCAGTTCTTC,CASSMLGLAENNEQFF
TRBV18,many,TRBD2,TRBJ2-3,TGTGCCAGCTCACCCCTGACTAGCCCTAGCACAGATACGCAGTATTTT,CASSPLTSPSTDTQYF
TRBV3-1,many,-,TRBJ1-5,TGTGCCAGCAGCCAACAGGGAAGTCAGCCCCAGCATTTT,CASSQQGSQPQHF
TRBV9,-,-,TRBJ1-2,TGTGCCAGCAGCGTAGATGCGGGCAGCAACTATGGCTACACCTTC,CASSVDAGSNYGYTF
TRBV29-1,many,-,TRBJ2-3,TGCAGCGTTGAGGGCTGGAGGGAAATCCGCCCAGATACGCAGTATTTT,CSVEGWREIRPDTQYF
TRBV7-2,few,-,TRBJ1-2,TGTGCCAGCAGCTTAGGGTATGGGGGCAGGACCAACTATGGCTACACCTTC,CASSLGYGGRTNYGYTF